This T cell receptor (beta chain) was profiled in a study of blood T cells in healthy people across ages. PCR was performed a second time for about 7 to 12 cycles using a sample-barcoded 5' primer and a J-beta primer mix. One entry per CDR3 protein results from TCRdb running MiXCR on the 5' RACE reads. The sample holds about 780,000 distinct CDR3 sequences, 46% seen once. Germline lookup yields CDR1 MGHRA and CDR2 YSYEKL. Trimming took off 3 bases at V and 0 bases at J, with 9 bases between the two ends. The CDR3 extends over 14 amino acids. The chain carries TRBV4-1 and TRBJ2-7; either TRBD1 or TRBD2 may supply D (5 bases each). Sequenced sample: blood. The receptor's source is a man of 80 years or more in good health. CDR3 DNA sequence: TGCGCCAGCAGCCAGGGACCCAACTCCTACGAGCAGTACTTC. It is translated as CASSQGPNSYEQYF.